The clone carrying this T cell receptor (beta chain) was seen only once. Germline assignment: CDR1 KGHSH and CDR2 LQKENI. This CDR3 contains 13 residues. V was cut by 1 base and J by 5 bases, with 9 bases left in between. This record belongs to a study of blood T cell repertoires in COVID-19. Across the study: Whether acute or convalescent, the COVID-19 samples came from the United States, Italy and Spain. The analysed material was cDNA or gDNA that came from T cells, B-cell-depleted T cells, or PBMCs.

Authors' data handling: Researchers report that nucleated cell counts were estimated from reference gene primer amplification. TCRdb keeps only in-frame clones here, not all; method: immunoSEQ multiplex PCR. The DNA was the basis for D and trimming; V, J and clone size are from that table. Of some 50,000 clones in the sample, 75% to 90% are singletons; the top ten hold 2.5% to 3%. The V call is TRBV18, the J call TRBJ2-7, with D perhaps matching TRBD2 (5 bases). This receptor was obtained from a man aged 80 or over with acute or convalescent COVID-19. The specimen was peripheral blood. This CDR3 reads CASSPLEVDEQYF. The CDR3 nucleotides read TGTGCCAGCTCACCACTGGAGGTTGACGAGCAGTACTTC.